This T cell receptor beta chain came from a study of T-cell memory formation after mild COVID-19. Study-level findings and limits: Pre-infection memory already had some responding clones, implying cross-reactive memory joined. The study found contracting CD4+ clones mainly in CM and EM and contracting CD8+ clones in EMRA.

The length of the CDR3 is 12 residues. Trimming stripped 5 bases from V and 13 bases from J, with 18 bases between. TCRdb processed the 5' RACE reads anew with MiXCR; each CDR3 protein has one entry. The data show roughly 510,000 distinct CDR3 sequences, roughly 17% seen once. In the case of this clonotype: As yet, its antigen is unknown.

The sequence came from an adult woman who had mild COVID-19 (a few samples of this study predate the infection). Cell type and time point are not known. This chain joins TRBV12-3 or TRBV12-4 and TRBJ2-7; possible D gene TRBD1, 6 bases. Sequences were obtained from PBMCs or a T cell subset sorted from them (not recorded which). CDR3 sequence (DNA): TGTGCCAGCAGTACCTGGACAGAACCTGGCTACTTC. Translated, it gives CASSTWTEPGYF.